The 19 T cell receptor beta chains presented below share a single source sample, sequenced in a study of vaccination effects on CD4 cells after COVID-19. Antigens of these TCRs are unknown. When nine to ten days of culture had elapsed, CD4+ T cells were isolated. PCR confirmed that the person was infected with SARS-CoV-2 between March and December 2020. The participants, recipients of two vaccine doses, got either BNT162b2 or mRNA-1273. Sequencing was performed with immunoSEQ multiplex PCR; in TCRdb, only in-frame clones are kept and a portion is missing. The profile covers around 50,000 clones, with around 70% appearing a single time and 4.5% to 5.5% taken by the ten largest. The sample here was CD4+ T cells from PBMCs cultured without peptide, taken after COVID-19 vaccination. The receptors stem from a human donor who had a prior SARS-CoV-2 infection.

The chain combines TRBV18 with TRBJ1-2, with D possibly TRBD1 on 6 matching bases. This CDR3 is 14 amino acids long. The V end lost 3 bases, the J end lost 4 bases, and 12 bases lay between the germline ends. Germline V lookup: CDR1 KGHSH, CDR2 LQKENI. CDR3: CASSPPGGGYGYTF. The CDR3 DNA reads TGTGCCAGCTCACCCCCCGGAGGGGGCTATGGCTACACCTTC.

The chain couples TRBV3-1 (or the pseudogene TRBV3-2) to TRBJ1-2, with a tentative D call TRBD1 (6 bases). The CDR3 runs to 16 residues. The V and J ends lost 1 base and 2 bases respectively, with 14 bases between them. Germline lookup yields CDR1 LGHDT and CDR2 YNNKEL (reference sequence). CDR3 loop: CASSQGAGVLNYGYTF. The CDR3 region has the DNA TGTGCCAGCAGCCAAGGGGCAGGGGTTCTAAACTATGGCTACACCTTC.

This chain links TRBV3-1 (or the pseudogene TRBV3-2) with TRBJ2-7, with D tentatively TRBD1 (6 bases). The V end was cut by 4 bases, the J end by 4 bases, with 17 bases between. CDR3 length: 15 residues. Germline loops: CDR1 LGHDT, CDR2 YNNKEL (reference sequence). The CDR3 DNA is TGTGCCAGCAGCCCGAGTGGGGCAGGGGTGTACGAGCAGTACTTC. Translation gives CASSPSGAGVYEQYF.

This chain joins TRBV19 and TRBJ1-5; D ambiguous. CDR3 size: 15 residues. Looked up from germline, CDR1 is LNHDA and CDR2 is SQIVND (reference sequence). V lost 4 bases, J lost 6 bases, and 16 bases lay in between. CDR3 amino acids: CASSTEWGFGQPQHF. Here the CDR3 DNA reads TGTGCCAGTAGTACCGAGTGGGGTTTCGGTCAGCCCCAGCATTTT.

The chain combines TRBV18 with TRBJ2-3; weak D call: TRBD2 (6 bases). This CDR3 has 15 amino acids. V lost 6 bases, J lost 6 bases, and 19 bases lay in between. Germline V CDR1 and CDR2: KGHSH, LQKENI. The DNA for the CDR3 is TGTGCCAGCTCCCCGAGAGTTGGAGGGGTGGATACGCAGTATTTT. It codes for CASSPRVGGVDTQYF.

This chain uses TRBV4-1 with TRBJ1-1; possibly TRBD1 for D (5 bases). Trimming left V 4 bases short and J 0 bases short, with 27 bases between. CDR1 MGHRA and CDR2 YSYEKL come from the germline V gene. CDR3 size: 20 residues. The CDR3 spells CASSRPLPKPPTDLNTEAFF. For the CDR3, the DNA is TGCGCCAGCAGCCGCCCGCTGCCAAAGCCCCCGACAGACCTGAACACTGAAGCTTTCTTT.

The genes are TRBV4-3 and TRBJ2-7; 9 bases are shared with TRBD1. The CDR3 covers 14 residues. In germline, CDR1 is LGHNA, CDR2 YSLEER. V gave up 5 bases and J gave up 3 bases; unmatched junction bases: 5. CDR3 nucleotides: TGCGCCAGCAGCAGGACAGGGGATAACTACGAGCAGTACTTC. Amino acid sequence: CASSRTGDNYEQYF.

This clone was seen just once. The gene calls are TRBV6-2 or TRBV6-3 and TRBJ2-3; D not certain. Germline V CDR1 and CDR2: MNHEY, SVGEGT. The CDR3 is 12 residues long. V was clipped by 2 bases and J by 5 bases, with 5 bases between them. CDR3 sequence (DNA): TGTGCCAGCAGTTACAGGGAAGATACGCAGTATTTT. Its translation is CASSYREDTQYF.

The V and J genes are TRBV7-2 and TRBJ2-7; no firm D call. CDR1 and CDR2 (germline): SGHTA, FQGNSA. The CDR3 contains 14 residues. V was cut by 2 bases and J by 3 bases, with 11 bases left in between. The CDR3 DNA follows: TGTGCCAGCAGCTTACTAGGACCCCTCTACGAGCAGTACTTC. This translates into CASSLLGPLYEQYF.

This clone is a singleton in its sample. J is TRBJ2-1 and V is TRBV6-2 or TRBV6-3; no definite D call. Per germline, CDR1 MNHEY and CDR2 SVGEGT. Trimming left V 4 bases short and J 10 bases short, with 11 bases between. The CDR3 totals 12 residues. In DNA, the CDR3 is TGTGCCAGCAGTTTAACCAAGGGAGAGCAGTTCTTC. This sequence encodes CASSLTKGEQFF.

The chain carries TRBV7-2 and TRBJ2-1; D is unresolved. CDR3 length equals 11 residues. Germline V gives CDR1 SGHTA, CDR2 FQGNSA. V was cut by 7 bases and J by 4 bases, with 5 bases left in between. In DNA, the CDR3 is TGTGCCAGCACCCTATACAATGAGCAGTTCTTC. As protein: CASTLYNEQFF. Complete variable domain (other parts from reference TRBV7-2 and TRBJ2-1): GAGVSQSPSNKVTEKGKDVELRCDPISGHTALYWYRQSLGQGLEFLIYFQGNSAPDKSGLPSDRFSAERTGGSVSTLTIQRTQQEDSAVYLCASTLYNEQFFGPGTRLTVL.

The chain combines TRBV18 with TRBJ1-6; 11 bases align to TRBD1. The CDR3 has 18 amino acids. Germline assignment: CDR1 KGHSH and CDR2 LQKENI. Germline trimming cut 2 bases from V and 7 bases from J; bases unmatched to any gene: 10. The CDR3 protein is CASSPRKLRDRGNSPLHF. The CDR3 DNA follows: TGTGCCAGCTCACCAAGGAAGCTCCGGGACAGGGGGAATTCACCCCTCCACTTT.

This clone was picked up one time. J is TRBJ2-5 and V is TRBV7-3; the match to TRBD1 covers 10 bases. V shed 8 bases and J 1 base; nucleotides not matched to a gene: 10. CDR1 is SGHTA, CDR2 FQGTGA, per germline. The CDR3 length is 16 residues. CDR3 sequence reads: CASARQGAPGQETQYF. CDR3 sequence (DNA): TGTGCCAGCGCGCGACAGGGGGCCCCGGGCCAAGAGACCCAGTACTTC.

The chain has TRBV11-3 and TRBJ1-1; 7 bases are shared with TRBD1. The CDR3 contains 15 residues. Per the germline V gene, CDR1 is SGHNT and CDR2 is YENEEA. V shed 4 bases and J 0 bases; nucleotides not matched to a gene: 5. The CDR3 loop is CASSSGQAMNTEAFF. CDR3 sequence (DNA): TGTGCCAGCAGCTCCGGACAGGCGATGAACACTGAAGCTTTCTTT. The complete variable domain, with remaining parts taken from reference TRBV11-3 and TRBJ1-1, reads EAGVVQSPRYKIIEKKQPVAFWCNPISGHNTLYWYLQNLGQGPELLIRYENEEAVDDSQLPKDRFSAERLKGVDSTLKIQPAELGDSAVYLCASSSGQAMNTEAFFGQGTRLTVV.

In this sample, this clone turned up a few times. The chain joins TRBV5-1 to TRBJ1-3; D ambiguous. V lost 4 bases and J 8 bases, leaving 10 bases between the germline ends. Germline loops: CDR1 SGHRS, CDR2 YFSETQ. CDR3 length: 12 amino acids. CDR3 protein: CASSPLGDTIYF. CDR3 nucleotide sequence: TGCGCCAGCAGCCCTTTGGGAGACACCATATATTTT. The full variable domain, with the rest looked up from reference TRBV5-1 and TRBJ1-3, is KAGVTQTPRYLIKTRGQQVTLSCSPISGHRSVSWYQQTPGQGLQFLFEYFSETQRNKGNFPGRFSGRQFSNSRSEMNVSTLELGDSALYLCASSPLGDTIYFGEGSWLTVV.

This chain uses TRBV11-3 with TRBJ2-1; a weak D match, TRBD1 (5 bases). CDR1 is SGHNT and CDR2 is YENEEA in the germline V gene. The germline V and J ends were trimmed by 1 base and 5 bases, with 9 bases remaining between them. The CDR3 is made up of 14 amino acids. The CDR3 DNA is TGTGCCAGCAGCTTAGTTTTGACAGACAATGAGCAGTTCTTC. It is translated as CASSLVLTDNEQFF.

This rearrangement joins TRBV5-1 to TRBJ2-3, with D maybe TRBD2 (6 bases). The CDR3 sequence is 16 residues long. The V end lost 0 bases, the J end lost 0 bases, and 11 bases lay between the germline ends. Germline V CDR1 and CDR2: SGHRS, YFSETQ. In DNA, the CDR3 is TGCGCCAGCAGCTTGGCAGTAGCGGCTAGCACAGATACGCAGTATTTT. This gives the protein CASSLAVAASTDTQYF.

The table lists this clone with a count of one. This chain connects TRBV10-3 to TRBJ2-5; no clear D. V was trimmed by 0 bases and J by 4 bases, leaving 0 bases between them. This CDR3 comprises 11 residues. The germline V gene has CDR1 ENHRY and CDR2 SYGVKD. The CDR3 coding sequence is TGTGCCATCAGTGAGTCAGAGACCCAGTACTTC. It translates to CAISESETQYF.

The gene calls are TRBV2 and TRBJ2-7; D call uncertain. Germline V gene data show CDR1 as SNHLY and CDR2 as FYNNEI. Trimming pared 7 bases from V and 3 bases from J, leaving 10 bases between. The CDR3 length is 12 residues. The CDR3 protein is CASNLGNYEQYF. The CDR3 bases are TGTGCCAGCAACCTGGGGAACTACGAGCAGTACTTC.